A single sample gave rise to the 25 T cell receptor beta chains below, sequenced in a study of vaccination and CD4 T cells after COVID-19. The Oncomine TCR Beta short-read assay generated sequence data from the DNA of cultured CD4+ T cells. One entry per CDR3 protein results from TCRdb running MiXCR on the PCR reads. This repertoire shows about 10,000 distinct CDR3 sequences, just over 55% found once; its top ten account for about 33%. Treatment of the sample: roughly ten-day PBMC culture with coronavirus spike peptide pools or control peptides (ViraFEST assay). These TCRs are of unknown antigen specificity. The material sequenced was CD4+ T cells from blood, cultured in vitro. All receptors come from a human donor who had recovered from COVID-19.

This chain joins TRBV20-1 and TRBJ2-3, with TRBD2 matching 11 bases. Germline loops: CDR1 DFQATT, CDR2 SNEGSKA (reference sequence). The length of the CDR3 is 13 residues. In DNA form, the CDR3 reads TGCAGCGCCGGGGCTAGCGGGGGGGATACGCAGTATTTT. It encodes CSAGASGGDTQYF.

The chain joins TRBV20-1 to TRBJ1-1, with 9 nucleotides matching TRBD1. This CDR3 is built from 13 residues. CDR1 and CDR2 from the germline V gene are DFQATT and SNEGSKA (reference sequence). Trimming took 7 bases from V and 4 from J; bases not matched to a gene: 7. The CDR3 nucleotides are TGCAGTGGAACAGGGGGCGCGAGCACTGAAGCTTTCTTT. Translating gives CSGTGGASTEAFF.

The CDR3 sequence: CASSPRSGQGPPEAFF. In nucleotides, the CDR3 is TGTGCCAGCAGTCCGAGGTCGGGACAGGGGCCCCCCGAAGCTTTCTTT. The chain is built from TRBV27 and TRBJ1-1; 10 bases align to TRBD1. CDR1 is MNHEY, CDR2 SMNVEV, per germline (reference sequence). This CDR3 contains 16 residues. J lost 8 bases, V lost 5 bases, and 14 bases had no gene match.

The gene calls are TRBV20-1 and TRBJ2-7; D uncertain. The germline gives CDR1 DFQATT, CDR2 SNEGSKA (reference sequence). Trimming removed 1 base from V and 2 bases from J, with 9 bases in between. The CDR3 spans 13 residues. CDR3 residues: CSARVALTYEQYF. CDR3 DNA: TGCAGTGCTAGAGTTGCGTTAACCTACGAGCAGTACTTC.

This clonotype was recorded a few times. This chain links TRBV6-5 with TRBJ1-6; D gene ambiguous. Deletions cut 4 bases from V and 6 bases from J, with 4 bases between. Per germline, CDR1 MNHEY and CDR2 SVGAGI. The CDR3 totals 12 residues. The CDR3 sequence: CASSSPNSPLHF. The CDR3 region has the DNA TGTGCCAGCAGTTCCCCTAATTCACCCCTCCACTTT.

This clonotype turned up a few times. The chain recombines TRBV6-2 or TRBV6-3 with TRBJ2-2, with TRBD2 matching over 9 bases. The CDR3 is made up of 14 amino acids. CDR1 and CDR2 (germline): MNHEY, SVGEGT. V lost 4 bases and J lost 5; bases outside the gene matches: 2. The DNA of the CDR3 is TGTGCCAGCAGTTCAGGACTAGCGACCGGGGAGCTGTTTTTT. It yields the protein CASSSGLATGELFF.

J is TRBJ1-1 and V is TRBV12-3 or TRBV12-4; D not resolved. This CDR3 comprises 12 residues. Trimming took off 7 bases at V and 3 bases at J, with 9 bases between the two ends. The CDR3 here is CASMVAYTEAFF. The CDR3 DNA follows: TGTGCCAGCATGGTCGCGTACACTGAAGCTTTCTTT.

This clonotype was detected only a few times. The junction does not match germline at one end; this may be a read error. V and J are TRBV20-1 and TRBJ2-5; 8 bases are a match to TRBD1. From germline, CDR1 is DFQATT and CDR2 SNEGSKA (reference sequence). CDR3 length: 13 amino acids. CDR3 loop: CGGKTGAEETQYF. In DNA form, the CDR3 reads TGTGGGGGGAAGACAGGGGCCGAAGAGACCCAGTACTTC.

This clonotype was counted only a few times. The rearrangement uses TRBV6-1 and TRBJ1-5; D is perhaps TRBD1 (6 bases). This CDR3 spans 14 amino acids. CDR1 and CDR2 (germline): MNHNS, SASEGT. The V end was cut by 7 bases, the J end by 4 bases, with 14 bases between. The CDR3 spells CASIRGDKNQPQHF. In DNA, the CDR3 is TGTGCCAGCATTAGGGGGGACAAAAATCAGCCCCAGCATTTT.

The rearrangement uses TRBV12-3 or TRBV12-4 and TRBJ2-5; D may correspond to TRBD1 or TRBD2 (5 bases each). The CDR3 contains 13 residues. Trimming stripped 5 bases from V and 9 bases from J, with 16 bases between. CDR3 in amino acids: CASSARAGRAQYF. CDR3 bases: TGTGCCAGCAGTGCGAGAGCAGGGCGGGCCCAGTACTTC.

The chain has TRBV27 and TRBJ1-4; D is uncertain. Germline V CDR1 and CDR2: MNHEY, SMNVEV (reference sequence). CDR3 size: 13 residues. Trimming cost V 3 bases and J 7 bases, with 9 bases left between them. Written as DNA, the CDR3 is TGTGCCAGCAGTTTGAGGGAAGGTGAAAAACTGTTTTTT. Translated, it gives CASSLREGEKLFF.

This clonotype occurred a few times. The CDR3 loop is CASSSGQVGEQPQHF. CDR3 bases: TGTGCCAGCAGCTCAGGACAGGTTGGAGAACAGCCCCAGCATTTT. J is TRBJ1-5 and V is TRBV7-9; the match to TRBD1 covers 7 bases. The germline V gene has CDR1 SEHNR and CDR2 FQNEAQ (reference sequence). The trim removed 4 bases at V and 7 bases at J, leaving 10 bases unmatched. CDR3 length: 15 amino acids.

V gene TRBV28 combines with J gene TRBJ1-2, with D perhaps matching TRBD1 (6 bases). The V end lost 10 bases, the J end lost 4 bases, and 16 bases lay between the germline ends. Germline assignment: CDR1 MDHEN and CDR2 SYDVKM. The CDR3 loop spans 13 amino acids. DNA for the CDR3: TGTGCCAACGAGAACAGGGAGAGCTATGGCTACACCTTC. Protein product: CANENRESYGYTF.

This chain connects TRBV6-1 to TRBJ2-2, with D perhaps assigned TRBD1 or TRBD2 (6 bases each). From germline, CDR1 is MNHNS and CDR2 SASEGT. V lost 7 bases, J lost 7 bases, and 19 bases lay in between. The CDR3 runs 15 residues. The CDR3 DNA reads TGTGCCAGCACCCCCCAGTGGGGGGCCGTCGGGGAGCTGTTTTTT. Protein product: CASTPQWGAVGELFF.

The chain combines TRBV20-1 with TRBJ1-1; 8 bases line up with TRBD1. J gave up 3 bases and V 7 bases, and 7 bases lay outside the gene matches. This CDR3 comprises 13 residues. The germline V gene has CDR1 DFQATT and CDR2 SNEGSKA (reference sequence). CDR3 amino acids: CSVGDRRDTEAFF. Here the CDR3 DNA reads TGCAGTGTCGGGGACAGGAGGGACACTGAAGCTTTCTTT.

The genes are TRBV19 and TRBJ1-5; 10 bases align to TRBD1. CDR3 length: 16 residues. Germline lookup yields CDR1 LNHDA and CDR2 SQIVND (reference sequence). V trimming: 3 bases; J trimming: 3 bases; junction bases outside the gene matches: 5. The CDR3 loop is CASSMRQGADNQPQHF. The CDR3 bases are TGTGCCAGTAGTATGAGACAGGGGGCGGACAATCAGCCCCAGCATTTT.

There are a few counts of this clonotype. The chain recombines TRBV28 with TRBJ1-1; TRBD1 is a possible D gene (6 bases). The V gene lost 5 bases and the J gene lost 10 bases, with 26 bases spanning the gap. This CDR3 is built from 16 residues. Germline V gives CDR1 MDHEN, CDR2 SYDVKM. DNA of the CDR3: TGTGCCAGCAGTCCCCTCCCCCCCGGGGGCGCGGGTAGAGCTTTCTTT. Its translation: CASSPLPPGGAGRAFF. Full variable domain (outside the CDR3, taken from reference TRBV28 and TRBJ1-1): DVKVTQSSRYLVKRTGEKVFLECVQDMDHENMFWYRQDPGLGLRLIYFSYDVKMKEKGDIPEGYSVSREKKERFSLILESASTNQTSMYLCASSPLPPGGAGRAFFGQGTRLTVV.

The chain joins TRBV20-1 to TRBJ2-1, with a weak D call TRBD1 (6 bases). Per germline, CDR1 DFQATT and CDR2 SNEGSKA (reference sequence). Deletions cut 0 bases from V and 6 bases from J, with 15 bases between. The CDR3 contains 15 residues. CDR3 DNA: TGCAGTGCTAGAGATCCCTCCAGGACAGTCAATGAGCAGTTCTTC. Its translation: CSARDPSRTVNEQFF.

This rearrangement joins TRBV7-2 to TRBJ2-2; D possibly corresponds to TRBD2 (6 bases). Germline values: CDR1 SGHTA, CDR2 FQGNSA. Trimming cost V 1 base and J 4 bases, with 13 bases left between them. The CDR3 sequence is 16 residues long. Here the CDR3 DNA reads TGTGCCAGCAGCTTAGTAGCCGGGGGAGGCACCGGGGAGCTGTTTTTT. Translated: CASSLVAGGGTGELFF.

The DNA of the CDR3 is TGCAGTGCCCCTAAGGGCGTGCAGTTCTTC. It codes for CSAPKGVQFF. The chain joins TRBV20-1 to TRBJ2-1; D is unresolved. The CDR3 runs 10 residues. V lost 6 bases, J lost 12 bases, and 12 bases lay in between. The germline CDR1 and CDR2 sequences are DFQATT and SNEGSKA (reference sequence).

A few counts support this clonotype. In DNA form, the CDR3 reads TGTGCCAGTAGTATCGAGTTAACCTACGAGCAGTACTTC. Translating gives CASSIELTYEQYF. The rearrangement uses TRBV19 and TRBJ2-7; no clear D. Germline CDR1 is LNHDA and CDR2 is SQIVND (reference sequence). This CDR3 contains 13 residues. Trimming removed 3 bases from V and 2 bases from J, with 8 bases in between.

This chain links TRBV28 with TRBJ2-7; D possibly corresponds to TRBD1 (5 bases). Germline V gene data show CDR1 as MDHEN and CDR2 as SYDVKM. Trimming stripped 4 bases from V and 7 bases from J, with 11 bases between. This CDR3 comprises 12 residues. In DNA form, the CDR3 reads TGTGCCAGCAGTTCAGGGTACGGGGAGCAGTACTTC. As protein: CASSSGYGEQYF.

CDR3 DNA sequence: TGTGCCAGCAGCTTCGGGTGGATTGCTTCACCCCTCCACTTT. Translation: CASSFGWIASPLHF. The chain is built from TRBV7-9 and TRBJ1-6; no clear D. The V end lost 3 bases, the J end lost 9 bases, and 12 bases lay between the germline ends. CDR3 length: 14 amino acids. Per the germline V gene, CDR1 is SEHNR and CDR2 is FQNEAQ (reference sequence). The full variable domain, with the rest looked up from reference TRBV7-9 and TRBJ1-6, is DTGVSQNPRHKITKRGQNVTFRCDPISEHNRLYWYRQTLGQGPEFLTYFQNEAQLEKSRLLSDRFSAERPKGSFSTLEIQRTEQGDSAMYLCASSFGWIASPLHFGNGTRLTVT.

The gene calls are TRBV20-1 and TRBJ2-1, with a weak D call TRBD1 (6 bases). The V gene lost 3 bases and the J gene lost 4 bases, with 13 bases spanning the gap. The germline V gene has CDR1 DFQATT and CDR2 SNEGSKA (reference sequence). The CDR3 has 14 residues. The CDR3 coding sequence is TGCAGTGCTAGCACTGGGACATTATACAATGAGCAGTTCTTC. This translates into CSASTGTLYNEQFF.

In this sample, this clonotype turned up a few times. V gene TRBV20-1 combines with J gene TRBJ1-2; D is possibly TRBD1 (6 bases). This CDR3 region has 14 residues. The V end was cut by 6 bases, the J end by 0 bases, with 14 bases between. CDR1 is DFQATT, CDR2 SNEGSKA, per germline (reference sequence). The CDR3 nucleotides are TGCAGTGCCCCCCCGGGGGGCGCTAACTATGGCTACACCTTC. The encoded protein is CSAPPGGANYGYTF.